Here is one T cell receptor beta chain with its context. The target antigen is unknown. These data belong to a study of T cells after yellow fever vaccination. About the study: Preparation of the low-cell-number fractions used SMART-Seq v4 Ultra Low Input.

With V trimmed by 3 bases and J by 3 bases, 8 bases remained unmatched. Germline loops: CDR1 SEHNR, CDR2 FQNEAQ (reference sequence). The CDR3 has 17 residues. TCRdb re-called the 5' RACE reads through MiXCR, storing one row per CDR3 protein. The repertoire holds more than 95,000 distinct CDR3 sequences, 13% to 15% seen once, with roughly two fifths in the top ten. Study-wide results and caveats: Only a small proportion of the clonotypes turned up in both the CD4 and the CD8 compartments, likely arising from convergent recombination. On re-exposure, the response was weaker but peaked faster, at day 5 versus 15. Among primary-vaccination clones, most reappeared after the booster, at 96% for CD4 and roughly 90% for CD8.

The rearrangement links TRBV7-9 to TRBJ2-5; 12 bases fit TRBD2. The sample consisted of CD8+ T cells sorted from PBMCs, taken 5 days after the yellow fever booster vaccination. This TCR derives from a young man who received the YFV17D yellow fever vaccine. CDR3 bases: TGTGCCAGCAGCTTCCCTACTAGCGGGGGGATAGAAGAGACCCAGTACTTC. This sequence encodes CASSFPTSGGIEETQYF.